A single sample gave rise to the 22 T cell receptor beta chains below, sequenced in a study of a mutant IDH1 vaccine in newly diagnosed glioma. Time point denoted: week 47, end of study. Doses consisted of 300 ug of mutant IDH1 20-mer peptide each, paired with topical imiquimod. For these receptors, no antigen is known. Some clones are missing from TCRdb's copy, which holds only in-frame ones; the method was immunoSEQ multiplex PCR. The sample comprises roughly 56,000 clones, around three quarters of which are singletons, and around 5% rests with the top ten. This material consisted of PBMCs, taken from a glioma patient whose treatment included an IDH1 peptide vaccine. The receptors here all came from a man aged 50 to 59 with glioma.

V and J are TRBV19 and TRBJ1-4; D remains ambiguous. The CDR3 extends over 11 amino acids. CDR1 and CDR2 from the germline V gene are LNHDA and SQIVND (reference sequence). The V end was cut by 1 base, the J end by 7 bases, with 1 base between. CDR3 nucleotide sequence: TGTGCCAGTAGTATAGGTGAAAAACTGTTTTTT. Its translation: CASSIGEKLFF.

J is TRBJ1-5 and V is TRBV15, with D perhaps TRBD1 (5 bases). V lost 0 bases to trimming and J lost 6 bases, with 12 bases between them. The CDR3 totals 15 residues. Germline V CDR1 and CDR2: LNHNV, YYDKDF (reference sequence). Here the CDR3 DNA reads TGTGCCACCAGCAGAGATCCCCAGGGCGGTCAGCCCCAGCATTTT. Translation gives CATSRDPQGGQPQHF.

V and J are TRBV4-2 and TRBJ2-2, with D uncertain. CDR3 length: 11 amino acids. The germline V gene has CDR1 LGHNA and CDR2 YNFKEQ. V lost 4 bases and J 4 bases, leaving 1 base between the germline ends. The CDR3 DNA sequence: TGTGCCAGCAGCCTCACCGGGGAGCTGTTTTTT. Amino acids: CASSLTGELFF.

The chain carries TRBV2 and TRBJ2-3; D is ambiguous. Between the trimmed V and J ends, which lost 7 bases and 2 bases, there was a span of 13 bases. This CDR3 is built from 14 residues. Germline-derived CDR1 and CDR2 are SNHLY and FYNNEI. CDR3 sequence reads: CASTGSAITDTQYF. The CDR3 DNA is TGTGCCAGCACGGGCAGTGCCATCACAGATACGCAGTATTTT.

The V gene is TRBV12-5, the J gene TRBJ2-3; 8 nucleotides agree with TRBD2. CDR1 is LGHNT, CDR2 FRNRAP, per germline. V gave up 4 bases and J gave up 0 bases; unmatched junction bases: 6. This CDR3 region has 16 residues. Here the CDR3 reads CASGWSTSGSTDTQYF. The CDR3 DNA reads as TGTGCTAGTGGTTGGTCTACTAGCGGTAGCACAGATACGCAGTATTTT.

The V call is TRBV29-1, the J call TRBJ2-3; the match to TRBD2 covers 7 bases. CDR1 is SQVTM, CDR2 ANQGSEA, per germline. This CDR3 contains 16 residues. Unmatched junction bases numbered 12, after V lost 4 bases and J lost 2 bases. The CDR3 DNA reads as TGCAGCGTTGGGGGGGGTCCGAAGCTGGACACAGATACGCAGTATTTT. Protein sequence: CSVGGGPKLDTDTQYF.

CDR3 coding DNA: TGTGCCAGCAGCTTAGCGCTGGGACTAGCGGGGAATGAGCAGTTCTTC. Translation gives CASSLALGLAGNEQFF. The rearrangement uses TRBV7-6 and TRBJ2-1; 13 bases fit TRBD2. CDR1 and CDR2 (germline): SGHVS, FNYEAQ. The junction had 3 bases not matched to a gene; V was cut back by 0 bases and J by 7 bases. CDR3 size: 16 residues. Combining the CDR3 with reference TRBV7-6 and TRBJ2-1 gives the whole variable domain GAGVSQSPRYKVTKRGQDVALRCDPISGHVSLYWYRQALGQGPEFLTYFNYEAQQDKSGLPNDRFSAERPEGSISTLTIQRTEQRDSAMYRCASSLALGLAGNEQFFGPGTRLTVL.

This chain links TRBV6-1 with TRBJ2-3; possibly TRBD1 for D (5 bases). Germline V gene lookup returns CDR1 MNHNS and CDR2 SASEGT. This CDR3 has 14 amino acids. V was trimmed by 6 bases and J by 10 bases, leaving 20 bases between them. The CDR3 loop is CASSQTIQGFPQYF. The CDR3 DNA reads TGTGCCAGCAGCCAGACGATTCAGGGTTTTCCGCAGTATTTT.

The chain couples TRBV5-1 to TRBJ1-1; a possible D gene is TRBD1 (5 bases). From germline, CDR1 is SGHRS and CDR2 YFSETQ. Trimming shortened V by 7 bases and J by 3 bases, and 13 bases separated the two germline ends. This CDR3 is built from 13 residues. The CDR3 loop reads CASGLVGDTEAFF. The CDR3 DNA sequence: TGCGCCAGCGGTTTAGTAGGGGACACTGAAGCTTTCTTT.

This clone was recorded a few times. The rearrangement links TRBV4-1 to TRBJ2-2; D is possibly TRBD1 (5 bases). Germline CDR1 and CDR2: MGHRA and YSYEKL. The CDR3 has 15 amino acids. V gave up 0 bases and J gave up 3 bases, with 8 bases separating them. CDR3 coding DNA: TGCGCCAGCAGCCAAGACGCAGGGTACACCGGGGAGCTGTTTTTT. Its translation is CASSQDAGYTGELFF.

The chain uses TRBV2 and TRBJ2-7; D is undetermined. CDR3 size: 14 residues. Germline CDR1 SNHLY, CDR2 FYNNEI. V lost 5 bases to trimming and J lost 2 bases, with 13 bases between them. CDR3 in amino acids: CASSQWTAPYEQYF. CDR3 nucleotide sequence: TGTGCCAGCAGTCAGTGGACGGCTCCCTACGAGCAGTACTTC.

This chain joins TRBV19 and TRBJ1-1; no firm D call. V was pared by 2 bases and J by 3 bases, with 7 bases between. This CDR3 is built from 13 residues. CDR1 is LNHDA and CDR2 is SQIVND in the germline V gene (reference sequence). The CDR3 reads CASSISSHTEAFF. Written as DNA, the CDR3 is TGTGCCAGTAGTATATCCTCGCACACTGAAGCTTTCTTT.

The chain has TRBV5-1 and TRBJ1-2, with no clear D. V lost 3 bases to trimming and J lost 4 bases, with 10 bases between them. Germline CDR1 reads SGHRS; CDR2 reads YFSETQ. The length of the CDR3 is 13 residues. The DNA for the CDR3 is TGCGCCAGCAGCTCATCCGGGCGCTATGGCTACACCTTC. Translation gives CASSSSGRYGYTF.

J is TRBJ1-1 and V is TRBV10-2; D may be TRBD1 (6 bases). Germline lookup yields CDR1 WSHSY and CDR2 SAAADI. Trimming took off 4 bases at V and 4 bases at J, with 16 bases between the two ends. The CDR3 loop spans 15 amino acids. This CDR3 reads CASSGEVQGLTEAFF. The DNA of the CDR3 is TGCGCCAGCAGTGGAGAGGTGCAGGGGCTCACTGAAGCTTTCTTT.

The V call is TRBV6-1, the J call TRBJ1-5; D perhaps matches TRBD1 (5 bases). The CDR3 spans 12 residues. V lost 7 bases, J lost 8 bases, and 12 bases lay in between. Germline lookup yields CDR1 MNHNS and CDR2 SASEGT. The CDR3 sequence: CASKQTTEPQHF. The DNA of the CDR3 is TGTGCCAGCAAACAGACGACAGAGCCCCAGCATTTT.

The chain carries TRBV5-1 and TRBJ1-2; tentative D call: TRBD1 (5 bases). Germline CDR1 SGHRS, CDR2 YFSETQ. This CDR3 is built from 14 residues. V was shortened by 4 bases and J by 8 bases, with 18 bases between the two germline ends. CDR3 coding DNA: TGCGCCAGCAGCGTAGGGACGGGGAAGGTCGGCTACACCTTC. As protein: CASSVGTGKVGYTF.

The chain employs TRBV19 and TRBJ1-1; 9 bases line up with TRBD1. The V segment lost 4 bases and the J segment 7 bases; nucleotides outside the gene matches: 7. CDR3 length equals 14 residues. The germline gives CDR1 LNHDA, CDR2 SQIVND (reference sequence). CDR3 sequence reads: CASSTGQGGGEAFF. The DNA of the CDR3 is TGTGCCAGTAGTACGGGACAGGGTGGGGGTGAAGCTTTCTTT.

The DNA for the CDR3 is TGTGCCAGCGGCAAGGGTGGAGAAAAACTGTTTTTT. Amino acid sequence: CASGKGGEKLFF. V gene TRBV13 combines with J gene TRBJ1-4; D ambiguous. This CDR3 spans 12 amino acids. The V end was cut by 8 bases, the J end by 8 bases, with 12 bases between. Germline V gives CDR1 PRHDT, CDR2 FYEKMQ (reference sequence).

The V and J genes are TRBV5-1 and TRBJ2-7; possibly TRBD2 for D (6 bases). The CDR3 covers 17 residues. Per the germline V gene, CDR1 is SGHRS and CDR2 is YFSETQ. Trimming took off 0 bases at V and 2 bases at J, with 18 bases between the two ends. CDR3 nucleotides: TGCGCCAGCAGCTTGGCCATATCAAGGGAGGCCGCCTACGAGCAGTACTTC. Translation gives CASSLAISREAAYEQYF.

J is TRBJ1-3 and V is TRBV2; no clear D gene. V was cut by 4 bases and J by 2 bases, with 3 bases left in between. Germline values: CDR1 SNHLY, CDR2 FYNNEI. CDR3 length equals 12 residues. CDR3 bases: TGTGCCAGCAGTGTTGCTGGAAACACCATATATTTT. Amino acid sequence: CASSVAGNTIYF.

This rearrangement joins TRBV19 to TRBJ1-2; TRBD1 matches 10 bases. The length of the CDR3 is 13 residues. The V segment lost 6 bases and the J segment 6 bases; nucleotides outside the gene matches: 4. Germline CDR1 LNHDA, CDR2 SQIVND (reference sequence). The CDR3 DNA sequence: TGTGCCAGTAGAGGGACAGGGGCACATGGCTACACCTTC. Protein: CASRGTGAHGYTF.

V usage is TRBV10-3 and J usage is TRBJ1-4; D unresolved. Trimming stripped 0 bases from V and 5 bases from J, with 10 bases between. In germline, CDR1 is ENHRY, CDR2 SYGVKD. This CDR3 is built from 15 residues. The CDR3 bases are TGTGCCATCAGTGAGTCGGAAGGTCGGAATGAAAAACTGTTTTTT. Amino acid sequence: CAISESEGRNEKLFF.